This T cell receptor (beta chain) is drawn from a study of blood T cell repertoires in COVID-19 (dated by TCRdb to 2018 to 2021). Describing the broader study: Samples from collaborators originated in the United States, Italy and Spain and spanned both the acute and convalescent phases of COVID-19. The material from the prospective study consisted of cDNA or gDNA derived from T cells, B-cell-depleted T cells, or PBMCs. Deeply sampled blood TCRbeta repertoires from subjects exposed to, actively infected with, or recovered from COVID-19 were included in the dataset. The repertoires were made available in a free public database intended to serve as a resource for research on the immune response to SARS-CoV-2. The samples were drawn from the first 160 participants of the ongoing ImmuneRACE study and from over 950 subjects provided by 6 global collaborators. A de-identified subject ID, COVID-19 status, age in years and sex were almost always included in the sample metadata. Where available, HLA class I and class II types were taken from metadata supplied by the sample provider and were not determined by assay-based typing.

TCRbeta CDR3 regions were amplified from genomic DNA using the immunoSEQ Assay, a bias-controlled multiplex PCR. As for the authors' bioinformatics: Nucleated cell counts per sample were estimated from amplification of reference gene primers within the assay. To quantify the absolute abundance of each unique TCRbeta CDR3 rearrangement, sequence reads were collapsed and filtered. Productive Simpson clonality was computed per sample as the square root of Simpson's diversity index over productive rearrangements. TCRdb took this table from immuneACCESS and kept in-frame rearrangements with V and J called. Such tables lack part of the clones; where checked against another copy, unresolved V genes explain under half of the gap, and the rest is unexplained. V, J and clone size are those of that table, while D and trimming were read from the DNA. The sample table lists some 77,000 clones, 90% of them with a count of one. The top ten constitute roughly 4% of the sample.

Overall results and qualifications from the work: How much clinical and demographic metadata was included differed by source and by participant, and the metadata was provided uncurated.

Whole blood was collected in K2EDTA tubes by collaborating institutions according to the institutions' own protocols. For TCRbeta analysis, collaborators shipped samples in one of three forms: frozen whole blood, isolated PBMCs, or DNA extracted from either of those sample types. The CDR3 spans 14 residues, from the cysteine through the phenylalanine. CDR3 DNA is the only sequence kept; it has 42 bases, read in frame from the first base. The CDR1 and CDR2 encoded by the germline V gene are MDHEN and SYDVKM. V lost 2 bases and J lost 5 bases; the stretch between them is 10 bases long. To note about this clone: Its antigen remains undetermined. No base quality information exists; no much larger clone differs at one position.

This TCR derives from a woman of 80 years or more with active or convalescent COVID-19. The sequencing sample was made of peripheral blood. Rearrangement joined TRBV28 to TRBJ1-5; the D gene is not confidently resolved. CDR3 reads: CASSLVSGDQPQHF. The DNA sequence is TGTGCCAGCAGTTTAGTCAGCGGGGATCAGCCCCAGCATTTT.